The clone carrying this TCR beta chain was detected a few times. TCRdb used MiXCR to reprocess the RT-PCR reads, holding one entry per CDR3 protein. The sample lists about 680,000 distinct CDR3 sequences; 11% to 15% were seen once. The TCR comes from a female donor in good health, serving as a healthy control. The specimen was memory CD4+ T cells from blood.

CDR3 in amino acids: CASSAYGKGGGYTF. The CDR3 DNA is TGTGCCAGCAGTGCCTACGGAAAGGGCGGGGGCTACACCTTC. This chain joins TRBV27 and TRBJ1-2; D is uncertain. Trimming left V 5 bases short and J 8 bases short, with 18 bases between. The CDR3 totals 14 residues. Looked up from germline, CDR1 is MNHEY and CDR2 is SMNVEV (reference sequence).